The present TCR beta chain was sequenced within a study of T-cell reconstitution after alpha-beta-depleted transplantation in children. This clonotype was counted ten times or more. Its antigen is not identified. Findings of the study overall: TCRbeta diversity was high at day 60 in some patients (a result of surviving recipient T cells and thymic progenitors). T-cell numbers and diversity one year post-transplant derived largely from freshly generated T cells. Expanded graft clones numbering several hundred reportedly gave rise to alpha-beta T cells about two months after transplant.

The TCRbeta library incorporated unique molecular identifiers. TCRdb passed the PCR reads through MiXCR, listing each CDR3 protein once. The table has approximately 980,000 distinct CDR3 sequences, about 30% seen once. V was shortened by 1 base and J by 6 bases, with 7 bases between the two germline ends. This CDR3 contains 13 residues. Germline V gene sequence: CDR1 MDHEN, CDR2 SYDVKM. Sample: PBMCs, mostly from graft donor cells, taken 360 days after TCRalphabeta/CD19-depleted stem cell transplant. The chain joins TRBV28 to TRBJ2-1; D gene uncertain. The origin of this receptor is a boy younger than two who had a stem cell transplant for SCID, so the T cells may come from the graft donor. For the CDR3, the DNA is TGTGCCAGCAGTTTATTAGTTTTCAATGAGCAGTTCTTC. Amino acids: CASSLLVFNEQFF.